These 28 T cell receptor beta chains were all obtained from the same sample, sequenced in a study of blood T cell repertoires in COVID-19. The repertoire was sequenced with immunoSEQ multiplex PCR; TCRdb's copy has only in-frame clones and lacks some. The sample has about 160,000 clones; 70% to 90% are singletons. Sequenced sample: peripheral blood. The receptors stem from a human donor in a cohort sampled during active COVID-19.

Here the CDR3 reads CASTKSPGGRSGELFF. CDR3 in DNA: TGTGCCAGCACCAAGTCCCCAGGGGGCCGGAGCGGGGAGCTGTTTTTT. The chain joins TRBV7-4 to TRBJ2-2; TRBD1 matches at 8 bases. CDR3 length: 16 residues. Germline CDR1 and CDR2: SGHVT and SQSDAQ. V lost 7 bases and J lost 7; bases outside the gene matches: 14.

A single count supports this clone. The CDR3: CASRPRLGGTDTQYF. CDR3 bases: TGTGCCAGCAGACCAAGACTCGGGGGAACGGATACGCAGTATTTT. The V gene is TRBV25-1, the J gene TRBJ2-3, with D possibly being TRBD2 (6 bases). Germline values: CDR1 MGHDK, CDR2 SYGVNS. V was cut by 6 bases and J by 6 bases, with 19 bases left in between. This CDR3 spans 15 amino acids.

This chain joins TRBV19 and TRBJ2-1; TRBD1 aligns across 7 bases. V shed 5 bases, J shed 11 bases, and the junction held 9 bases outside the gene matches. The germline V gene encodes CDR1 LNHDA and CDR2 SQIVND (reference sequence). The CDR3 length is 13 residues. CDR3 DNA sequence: TGTGCCAGTAGTGAAAGGACAGGTACTAAGCAGTTCTTC. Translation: CASSERTGTKQFF. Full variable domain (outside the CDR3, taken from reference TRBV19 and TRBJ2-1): DGGITQSPKYLFRKEGQNVTLSCEQNLNHDAMYWYRQDPGQGLRLIYYSQIVNDFQKGDIAEGYSVSREKKESFPLTVTSAQKNPTAFYLCASSERTGTKQFFGPGTRLTVL.

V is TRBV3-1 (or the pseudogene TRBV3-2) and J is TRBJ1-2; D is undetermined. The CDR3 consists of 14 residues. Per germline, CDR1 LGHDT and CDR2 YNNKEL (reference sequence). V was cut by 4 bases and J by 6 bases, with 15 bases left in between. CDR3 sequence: CASSPREGRHGYTF. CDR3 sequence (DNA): TGTGCCAGCAGCCCCCGGGAGGGAAGGCATGGCTACACCTTC.

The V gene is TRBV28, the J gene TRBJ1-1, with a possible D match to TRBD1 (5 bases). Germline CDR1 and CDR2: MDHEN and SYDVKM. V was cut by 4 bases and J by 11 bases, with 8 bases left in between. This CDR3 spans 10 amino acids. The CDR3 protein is CASSSGRAFF. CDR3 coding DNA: TGTGCCAGCAGTTCAGGGAGGGCTTTCTTT.

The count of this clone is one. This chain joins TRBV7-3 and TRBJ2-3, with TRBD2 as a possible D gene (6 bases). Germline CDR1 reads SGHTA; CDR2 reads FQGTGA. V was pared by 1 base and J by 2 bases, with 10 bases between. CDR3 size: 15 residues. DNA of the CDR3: TGTGCCAGCAGCTTAATGGGACTGCCCACAGATACGCAGTATTTT. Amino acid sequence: CASSLMGLPTDTQYF.

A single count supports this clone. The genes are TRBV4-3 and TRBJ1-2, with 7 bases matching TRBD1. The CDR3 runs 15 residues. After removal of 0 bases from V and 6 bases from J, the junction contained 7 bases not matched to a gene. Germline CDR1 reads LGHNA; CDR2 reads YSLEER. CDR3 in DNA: TGCGCCAGCAGCCAAGAGGTCTGGGACAGCGATGGCTACACCTTC. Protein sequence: CASSQEVWDSDGYTF.

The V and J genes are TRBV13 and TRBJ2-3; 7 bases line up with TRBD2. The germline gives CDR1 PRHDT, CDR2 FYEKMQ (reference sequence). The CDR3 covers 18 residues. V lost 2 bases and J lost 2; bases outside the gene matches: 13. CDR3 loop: CASSLRLAELSDTDTQYF. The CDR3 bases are TGTGCCAGCAGCTTACGGCTAGCGGAACTATCTGACACAGATACGCAGTATTTT. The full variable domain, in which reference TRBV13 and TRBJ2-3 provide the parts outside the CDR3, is AAGVIQSPRHLIKEKRETATLKCYPIPRHDTVYWYQQGPGQDPQFLISFYEKMQSDKGSIPDRFSAQQFSDYHSELNMSSLELGDSALYFCASSLRLAELSDTDTQYFGPGTRLTVL.

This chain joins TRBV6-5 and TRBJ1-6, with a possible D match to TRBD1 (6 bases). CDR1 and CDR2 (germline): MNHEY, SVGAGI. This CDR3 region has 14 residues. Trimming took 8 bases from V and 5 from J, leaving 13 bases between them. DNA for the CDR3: TGTGCCAGCCTTCCGGACAGTAATAATTCACCCCTCCACTTT. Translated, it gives CASLPDSNNSPLHF.

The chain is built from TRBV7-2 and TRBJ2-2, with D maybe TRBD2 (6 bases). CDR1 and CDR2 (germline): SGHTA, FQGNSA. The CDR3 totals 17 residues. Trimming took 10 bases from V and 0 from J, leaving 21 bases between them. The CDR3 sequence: CATRTAGSRANTGELFF. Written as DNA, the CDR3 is TGTGCCACCAGAACTGCCGGGAGTAGGGCGAACACCGGGGAGCTGTTTTTT.

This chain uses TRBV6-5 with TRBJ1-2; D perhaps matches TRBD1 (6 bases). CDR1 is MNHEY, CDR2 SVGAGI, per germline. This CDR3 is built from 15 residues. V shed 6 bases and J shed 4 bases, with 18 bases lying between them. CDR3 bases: TGTGCCAGCAGGATACGGGACACTTTTTCCTATGGCTACACCTTC. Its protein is CASRIRDTFSYGYTF.

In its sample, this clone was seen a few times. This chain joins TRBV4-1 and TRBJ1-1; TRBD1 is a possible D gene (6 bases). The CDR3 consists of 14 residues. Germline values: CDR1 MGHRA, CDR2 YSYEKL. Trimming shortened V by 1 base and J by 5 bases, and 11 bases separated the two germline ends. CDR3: CASSQAGDGTEAFF. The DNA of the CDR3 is TGCGCCAGCAGCCAAGCAGGGGATGGGACTGAAGCTTTCTTT.

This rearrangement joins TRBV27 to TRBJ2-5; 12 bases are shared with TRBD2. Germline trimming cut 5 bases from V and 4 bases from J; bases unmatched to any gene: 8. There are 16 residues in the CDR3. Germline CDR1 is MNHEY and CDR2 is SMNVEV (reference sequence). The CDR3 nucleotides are TGTGCCAGCAGTCAAAACCTAGCGGGAGGGCCAGAGACCCAGTACTTC. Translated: CASSQNLAGGPETQYF.

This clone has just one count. CDR3 sequence: CASRATTGFAPYEQYF. The CDR3, as DNA: TGTGCCAGCAGAGCGACTACAGGGTTTGCCCCGTACGAGCAGTACTTC. The chain joins TRBV2 to TRBJ2-7, with D possibly matching TRBD1 (6 bases). This CDR3 comprises 16 residues. The V gene's germline CDR1 is SNHLY and CDR2 FYNNEI. The ends were cut back, 6 bases at V and 4 bases at J, with 22 bases in the middle.

The CDR3, as DNA: TGTGCCAGCAGTGCAGACAGGGTTGCCCGCCTGAACACTGAAGCTTTCTTT. Translating gives CASSADRVARLNTEAFF. The gene calls are TRBV6-1 and TRBJ1-1, with 7 nucleotides matching TRBD1. CDR1 is MNHNS, CDR2 SASEGT, per germline. V shed 4 bases and J 0 bases; nucleotides not matched to a gene: 11. CDR3 length: 17 residues.

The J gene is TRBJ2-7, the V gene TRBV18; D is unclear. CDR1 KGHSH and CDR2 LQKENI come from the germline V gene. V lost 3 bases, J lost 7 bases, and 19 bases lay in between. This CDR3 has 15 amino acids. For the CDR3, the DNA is TGTGCCAGCTCACCGGTTGTAGCCCCTCCAAAGGAGCAGTACTTC. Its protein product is CASSPVVAPPKEQYF. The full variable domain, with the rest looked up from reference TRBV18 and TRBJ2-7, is NAGVMQNPRHLVRRRGQEARLRCSPMKGHSHVYWYRQLPEEGLKFMVYLQKENIIDESGMPKERFSAEFPKEGPSILRIQQVVRGDSAAYFCASSPVVAPPKEQYFGPGTRLTVT.

The CDR3 here is CASKGTSGDYNEQFF. The CDR3 DNA is TGTGCCAGCAAAGGGACTAGCGGGGATTACAATGAGCAGTTCTTC. The chain has TRBV6-5 and TRBJ2-1, with 13 bases aligning to TRBD2. The CDR3 sequence is 15 residues long. J lost 4 bases, V lost 7 bases, and 4 bases had no gene match. CDR1 is MNHEY, CDR2 SVGAGI, per germline.

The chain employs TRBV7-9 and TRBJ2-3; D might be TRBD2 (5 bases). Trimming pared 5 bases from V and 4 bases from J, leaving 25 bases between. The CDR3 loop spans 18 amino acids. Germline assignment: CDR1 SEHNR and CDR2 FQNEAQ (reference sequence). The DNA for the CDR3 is TGTGCCAGCAGCCGTGCCTTGACTACTCATGACGAGGCAGATACGCAGTATTTT. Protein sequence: CASSRALTTHDEADTQYF.

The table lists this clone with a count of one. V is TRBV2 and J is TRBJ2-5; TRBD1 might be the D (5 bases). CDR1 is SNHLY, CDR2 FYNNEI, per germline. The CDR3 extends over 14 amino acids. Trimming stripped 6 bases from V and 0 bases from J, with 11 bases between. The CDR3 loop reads CASRTDTYQETQYF. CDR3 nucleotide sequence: TGTGCCAGCAGAACGGACACGTACCAAGAGACCCAGTACTTC. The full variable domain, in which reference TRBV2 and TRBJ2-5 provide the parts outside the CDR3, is EPEVTQTPSHQVTQMGQEVILRCVPISNHLYFYWYRQILGQKVEFLVSFYNNEISEKSEIFDDQFSVERPDGSNFTLKIRSTKLEDSAMYFCASRTDTYQETQYFGPGTRLLVL.

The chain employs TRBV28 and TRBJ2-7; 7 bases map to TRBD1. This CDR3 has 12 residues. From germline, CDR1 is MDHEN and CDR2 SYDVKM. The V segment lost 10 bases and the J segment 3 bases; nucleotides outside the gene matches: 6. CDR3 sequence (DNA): TGTGCCATCACGGGACAGCGCTACGAGCAGTACTTC. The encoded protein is CAITGQRYEQYF.

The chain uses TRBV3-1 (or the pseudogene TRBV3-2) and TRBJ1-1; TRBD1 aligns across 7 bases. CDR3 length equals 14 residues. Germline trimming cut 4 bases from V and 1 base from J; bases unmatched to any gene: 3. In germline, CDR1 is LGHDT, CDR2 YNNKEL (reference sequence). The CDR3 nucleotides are TGTGCCAGCAGCCGACAGGGTTCGAACACTGAAGCTTTCTTT. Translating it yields CASSRQGSNTEAFF.

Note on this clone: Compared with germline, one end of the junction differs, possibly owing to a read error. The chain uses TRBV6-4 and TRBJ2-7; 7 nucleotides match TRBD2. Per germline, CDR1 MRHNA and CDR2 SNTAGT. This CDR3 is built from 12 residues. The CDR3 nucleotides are TGCCCCACCGGCGGGAGTCGCGCCGGGCAGTACTTC. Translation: CPTGGSRAGQYF.

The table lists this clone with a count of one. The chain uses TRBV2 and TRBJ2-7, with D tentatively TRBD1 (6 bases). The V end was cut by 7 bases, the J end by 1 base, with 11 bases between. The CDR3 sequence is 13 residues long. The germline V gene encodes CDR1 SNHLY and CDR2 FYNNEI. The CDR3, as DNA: TGTGCCAGCAATAGGGGGAGATCCTACGAGCAGTACTTC. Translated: CASNRGRSYEQYF.

In DNA, the CDR3 is TGTGCCAGCAGCCCTTGGACAGGGGTTGAGGAAAAACTGTTTTTT. Encoded protein: CASSPWTGVEEKLFF. J is TRBJ1-4 and V is TRBV7-9; 9 bases line up with TRBD1. This CDR3 has 15 residues. J lost 8 bases, V lost 5 bases, and 9 bases had no gene match. In germline, CDR1 is SEHNR, CDR2 FQNEAQ (reference sequence).

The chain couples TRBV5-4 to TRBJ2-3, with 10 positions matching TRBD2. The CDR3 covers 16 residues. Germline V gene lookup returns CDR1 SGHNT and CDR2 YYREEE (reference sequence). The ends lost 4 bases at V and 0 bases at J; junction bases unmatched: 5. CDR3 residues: CASSLRTSGSTDTQYF. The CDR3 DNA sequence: TGTGCCAGCAGCCTCCGGACTAGCGGAAGCACAGATACGCAGTATTTT.

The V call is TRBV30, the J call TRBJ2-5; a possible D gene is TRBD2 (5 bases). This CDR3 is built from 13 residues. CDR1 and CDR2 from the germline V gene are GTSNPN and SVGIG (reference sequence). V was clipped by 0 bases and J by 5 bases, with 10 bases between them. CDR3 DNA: TGTGCCTGGAGTGTGGGTGGGGAGGAGACCCAGTACTTC. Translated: CAWSVGGEETQYF.

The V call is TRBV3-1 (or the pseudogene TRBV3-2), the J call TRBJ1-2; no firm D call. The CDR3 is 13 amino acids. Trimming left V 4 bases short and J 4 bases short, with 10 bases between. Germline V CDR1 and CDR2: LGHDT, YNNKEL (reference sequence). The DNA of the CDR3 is TGTGCCAGCAGCCCCGGAGGCAGCTATGGCTACACCTTC. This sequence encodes CASSPGGSYGYTF.

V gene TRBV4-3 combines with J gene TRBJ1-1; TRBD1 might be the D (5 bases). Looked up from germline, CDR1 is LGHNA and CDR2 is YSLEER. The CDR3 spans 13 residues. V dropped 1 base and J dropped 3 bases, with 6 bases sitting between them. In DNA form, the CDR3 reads TGCGCCAGCAGCCAAGGCAGGGACACTGAAGCTTTCTTT. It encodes CASSQGRDTEAFF.